The next 12 T cell receptor beta chains were all read from a single sample in a study of blood T cell repertoires in COVID-19. The protocol was immunoSEQ multiplex PCR, while the TCRdb copy is restricted to in-frame clones and leaves out a portion. This table has some 150,000 clones, about 86% appearing once. Sequenced sample: peripheral blood. The source is a man between 65 and 79 years old with acute or convalescent COVID-19.

This clone appeared once. The chain has TRBV15 and TRBJ1-5; D perhaps matches TRBD1 (5 bases). Trimming cost V 5 bases and J 3 bases, with 14 bases left between them. The CDR3 runs 15 residues. Germline-derived CDR1 and CDR2 are LNHNV and YYDKDF (reference sequence). CDR3 DNA: TGTGCCACCAGCCTAGGGGCAGGCAACAATCAGCCCCAGCATTTT. Its translation: CATSLGAGNNQPQHF.

The CDR3 DNA reads as TGCGCCAGCAGCTTGGGTCAGGGGGTAGGTGGCTACACCTTC. Its translation: CASSLGQGVGGYTF. The chain joins TRBV5-1 to TRBJ1-2, with 7 bases matching TRBD1. Germline V gives CDR1 SGHRS, CDR2 YFSETQ. This CDR3 is built from 14 residues. V was clipped by 0 bases and J by 7 bases; unmatched bases: 6.

Many counts were recorded for this clone. This chain uses TRBV6-5 with TRBJ2-7; D is possibly TRBD1 (5 bases). Deletions cut 2 bases from V and 5 bases from J, with 10 bases between. This CDR3 has 13 amino acids. Germline lookup yields CDR1 MNHEY and CDR2 SVGAGI. CDR3 nucleotide sequence: TGTGCCAGCAGTTACACGACAGCACACGAGCAGTACTTC. It specifies CASSYTTAHEQYF.

This clone was recorded once. The chain couples TRBV7-2 to TRBJ1-5, with D possibly TRBD1 on 5 matching bases. V lost 7 bases to trimming and J lost 2 bases, with 15 bases between them. This CDR3 contains 15 residues. Germline V lookup: CDR1 SGHTA, CDR2 FQGNSA. In nucleotides, the CDR3 is TGTGCCAGCACCCTTTCTTTAGGGGGCAATCAGCCCCAGCATTTT. Translation: CASTLSLGGNQPQHF. The full variable domain, its missing parts supplied by reference TRBV7-2 and TRBJ1-5, is GAGVSQSPSNKVTEKGKDVELRCDPISGHTALYWYRQSLGQGLEFLIYFQGNSAPDKSGLPSDRFSAERTGGSVSTLTIQRTQQEDSAVYLCASTLSLGGNQPQHFGDGTRLSIL.

This chain links TRBV7-8 with TRBJ2-7; 10 nucleotides agree with TRBD2. The CDR3 has 14 amino acids. Germline V gene data show CDR1 as SGHVS and CDR2 as FQNEAQ. The junction had 4 bases not matched to a gene; V was cut back by 5 bases and J by 3 bases. CDR3 nucleotides: TGTGCCAGCAGCGTAAGGACTAGCGGCTACGAGCAGTACTTC. Residues: CASSVRTSGYEQYF.

This clone was seen a few times. The V and J genes are TRBV4-1 and TRBJ1-4, with unresolved D. Trimming removed 0 bases at V and 8 bases at J, with 4 bases between. Germline CDR1 is MGHRA and CDR2 is YSYEKL. The CDR3 totals 12 residues. DNA of the CDR3: TGCGCCAGCAGCCAAGAGGAGGAAAAACTGTTTTTT. Translation gives CASSQEEEKLFF.

The rearrangement joins TRBV6-2 or TRBV6-3 to TRBJ2-7; TRBD2 matches at 7 bases. V was clipped by 2 bases and J by 6 bases; unmatched bases: 4. Germline CDR1 MNHEY, CDR2 SVGEGT. The CDR3 runs 13 residues. DNA of the CDR3: TGTGCCAGCAGTTACGTCCGGGGGGTCGAGCAGTACTTC. Its protein is CASSYVRGVEQYF.

The V and J genes are TRBV4-3 and TRBJ2-1; 12 bases agree with TRBD2. The trim removed 6 bases at V and 10 bases at J, leaving 10 bases unmatched. Looked up from germline, CDR1 is LGHNA and CDR2 is YSLEER. The CDR3 consists of 15 residues. CDR3 sequence (DNA): TGCGCCAGCAGTCAGATGACTAGCGGGAGCCGGGAGCAGTTCTTC. It specifies CASSQMTSGSREQFF.

V is TRBV5-1 and J is TRBJ2-2; the D is unclear. Germline CDR1 SGHRS, CDR2 YFSETQ. Trimming removed 5 bases at V and 4 bases at J, with 12 bases between. This CDR3 has 14 amino acids. CDR3 region: CASRYYRGTGELFF. The DNA for the CDR3 is TGCGCCAGCAGATACTATAGAGGCACCGGGGAGCTGTTTTTT.

The chain has TRBV5-1 and TRBJ2-3, with a possible D match to TRBD2 (7 bases). The germline V gene encodes CDR1 SGHRS and CDR2 YFSETQ. V shed 3 bases and J shed 1 base, with 15 bases lying between them. This CDR3 is 16 amino acids long. The CDR3 sequence is CASSWPLGGGTDTQYF. CDR3 nucleotide sequence: TGCGCCAGCAGCTGGCCCCTAGGGGGGGGCACAGATACGCAGTATTTT. The full variable domain, in which reference TRBV5-1 and TRBJ2-3 provide the parts outside the CDR3, is KAGVTQTPRYLIKTRGQQVTLSCSPISGHRSVSWYQQTPGQGLQFLFEYFSETQRNKGNFPGRFSGRQFSNSRSEMNVSTLELGDSALYLCASSWPLGGGTDTQYFGPGTRLTVL.

This chain joins TRBV6-5 and TRBJ1-1, with unresolved D. V was shortened by 0 bases and J by 6 bases, with 17 bases between the two germline ends. The germline gives CDR1 MNHEY, CDR2 SVGAGI. The CDR3 sequence is 16 residues long. CDR3 protein: CASSYSKPPGNSEAFF. CDR3 bases: TGTGCCAGCAGTTACTCGAAGCCCCCAGGAAACTCTGAAGCTTTCTTT.

The chain has TRBV13 and TRBJ2-3; D call uncertain. This CDR3 is 11 amino acids long. Germline V gene lookup returns CDR1 PRHDT and CDR2 FYEKMQ (reference sequence). V dropped 5 bases and J dropped 3 bases, with 3 bases sitting between them. The CDR3 DNA reads as TGTGCCAGCAGCCAAACAGATACGCAGTATTTT. Translation: CASSQTDTQYF.